The following is a TCR beta chain sequence with its context. The sample originates from a study of blood T cell repertoires in COVID-19. About the study: Acute-phase and convalescent COVID-19 samples originated in the United States, Italy and Spain. The cDNA or gDNA used as material had been derived from T cells, B-cell-depleted T cells, or PBMCs.

CDR3 length equals 16 residues. Germline CDR1 is MNHNY and CDR2 is SVGAGI (reference sequence). V shed 6 bases, J shed 5 bases, and the junction held 13 bases outside the gene matches. Original processing notes: From reference gene primer amplification, estimates of nucleated cell counts were derived. Only in-frame clones appear in the TCRdb table, and some are missing; sequencing was by immunoSEQ multiplex PCR. Clone size and V and J calls were adopted from that table, with D and trimming inferred from the DNA. The data show approximately 140,000 clones, about 84% seen once. Sample: peripheral blood. The V call is TRBV6-6, the J call TRBJ2-7; 10 nucleotides align to TRBD1. The clonotype originates from a human donor in a cohort sampled during active COVID-19. CDR3 region: CASRPSPGQGKNEQYF. CDR3 coding DNA: TGTGCCAGCAGGCCTTCTCCGGGACAGGGGAAAAACGAGCAGTACTTC.